These 21 T cell receptor beta chains were all obtained from the same sample, sequenced in a study of T cells in Graves' hyperthyroidism and ophthalmopathy. Researchers took RNA transcripts and amplified the TCR beta CDR3 regions from them. Researchers ran a first-round RT-PCR on the TCR CDR3 using the HTBI primer set. TCRdb called the multiplex PCR reads again in MiXCR, with one record for every CDR3 protein. This table has some 460,000 distinct CDR3 sequences, around a sixth appearing once. The material sequenced was blood. These receptors all come from a young woman with Graves' hyperthyroidism.

J is TRBJ1-2 and V is TRBV4-1; perhaps TRBD1 as D (6 bases). Germline assignment: CDR1 MGHRA and CDR2 YSYEKL. The ends were cut back, 1 base at V and 7 bases at J, with 10 bases in the middle. CDR3 length: 13 residues. The CDR3 DNA reads TGCGCCAGCAGCCAAGGGGGGGCGGGTGGCTACACCTTC. This sequence encodes CASSQGGAGGYTF.

In its sample, this clonotype was seen many times. This chain connects TRBV3-1 to TRBJ2-7; 14 bases are a match to TRBD2. This CDR3 region has 15 residues. From germline, CDR1 is LGHDT and CDR2 YNNKEL (reference sequence). V lost 5 bases to trimming and J lost 7 bases; unmatched junction nucleotides: 7. The CDR3 DNA sequence: TGTGCCAGCAGCGGGGGACTAGCGGGAGTCGGGGAGCAGTACTTC. Its protein is CASSGGLAGVGEQYF.

This clonotype was observed many times. This chain joins TRBV5-6 and TRBJ2-3; TRBD2 agrees at 10 bases. The trim removed 7 bases at V and 6 bases at J, leaving 8 bases unmatched. This CDR3 region has 14 residues. From germline, CDR1 is SGHDT and CDR2 YYEEEE. For the CDR3, the DNA is TGTGCCAGCTCCCCTAGCGGGGGCGTGGATACGCAGTATTTT. This gives the protein CASSPSGGVDTQYF.

This clonotype was counted many times. The chain carries TRBV27 and TRBJ2-7; 10 bases align to TRBD1. Trimming cost V 10 bases and J 3 bases; bases outside gene matches: 3. The CDR3 has 12 amino acids. Per the germline V gene, CDR1 is MNHEY and CDR2 is SMNVEV (reference sequence). CDR3: CATGTGVYEQYF. CDR3 in DNA: TGTGCCACCGGGACAGGGGTCTACGAGCAGTACTTC.

This clonotype showed up many times. This sequence joins TRBV3-1 and TRBJ2-2; D possibly corresponds to TRBD2 (5 bases). This CDR3 has 16 amino acids. Per the germline V gene, CDR1 is LGHDT and CDR2 is YNNKEL (reference sequence). V lost 1 base, J lost 8 bases, and 17 bases lay in between. CDR3 residues: CASSQGSRPRGGELFF. The CDR3 nucleotides are TGTGCCAGCAGCCAAGGGTCGCGGCCTCGGGGAGGGGAGCTGTTTTTT.

The chain combines TRBV5-6 with TRBJ2-7; D possibly matches TRBD1 or TRBD2 (5 bases each). The V gene's germline CDR1 is SGHDT and CDR2 YYEEEE. There are 14 residues in the CDR3. The V gene lost 4 bases and the J gene lost 2 bases, with 13 bases spanning the gap. CDR3: CASSDGTGAYEQYF. CDR3 nucleotides: TGTGCCAGCAGCGATGGGACCGGGGCCTACGAGCAGTACTTC. Together with reference TRBV5-6 and TRBJ2-7, the CDR3 gives the full variable domain: DAGVTQSPTHLIKTRGQQVTLRCSPKSGHDTVSWYQQALGQGPQFIFQYYEEEERQRGNFPDRFSGHQFPNYSSELNVNALLLGDSALYLCASSDGTGAYEQYFGPGTRLTVT.

Details on this clonotype: A clone one base away is much larger, so this may be a read error. This likely comes from a read error, as the CDR3 has no conserved phenylalanine or tryptophan at its end. The genes are TRBV5-4 and TRBJ2-1; D may correspond to TRBD1 or TRBD2 (6 bases each). Germline CDR1 and CDR2: SGHNT and YYREEE (reference sequence). Trimming cost V 4 bases and J 0 bases, with 14 bases left between them. The CDR3 spans 16 residues. DNA of the CDR3: TGTGCCAGCAGCCCCTTAGAGGGGGGCTCCTACAATGAGCAGTTCCTC. This gives the protein CASSPLEGGSYNEQFL.

This clonotype turned up a few times. The V gene is TRBV2, the J gene TRBJ2-1, with a possible D match to TRBD2 (6 bases). There are 14 residues in the CDR3. In germline, CDR1 is SNHLY, CDR2 FYNNEI. V lost 2 bases and J 9 bases, leaving 14 bases between the germline ends. The CDR3 DNA is TGTGCCAGCAGTGAAATATGGGGGGTCGGTGAGCAGTTCTTC. Amino acids: CASSEIWGVGEQFF. The full variable domain, in which reference TRBV2 and TRBJ2-1 provide the parts outside the CDR3, is EPEVTQTPSHQVTQMGQEVILRCVPISNHLYFYWYRQILGQKVEFLVSFYNNEISEKSEIFDDQFSVERPDGSNFTLKIRSTKLEDSAMYFCASSEIWGVGEQFFGPGTRLTVL.

This clonotype appeared many times. The V and J genes are TRBV27 and TRBJ2-1; 7 bases are a match to TRBD1. Germline-derived CDR1 and CDR2 are MNHEY and SMNVEV (reference sequence). This CDR3 region has 14 residues. V gave up 2 bases and J gave up 9 bases; unmatched junction bases: 7. DNA of the CDR3: TGTGCCAGCAGTTTAGGCCAGGGGGTGGGTGAGCAGTTCTTC. This translates into CASSLGQGVGEQFF.

This clonotype was observed at least ten times. The V and J genes are TRBV12-3 or TRBV12-4 and TRBJ2-1; TRBD2 matches at 12 bases. The V gene end was trimmed by 5 bases and the J gene end by 5 bases; junction bases not matched to a gene: 1. The CDR3 length is 14 residues. This CDR3 is CASSRLAGDNEQFF. In DNA, the CDR3 is TGTGCCAGCAGTAGACTAGCGGGGGACAATGAGCAGTTCTTC.

The table lists this clonotype with many counts. The chain combines TRBV6-5 with TRBJ1-2, with D perhaps matching TRBD1 (5 bases). Trimming shortened V by 0 bases and J by 1 base, and 12 bases separated the two germline ends. Germline V gene sequence: CDR1 MNHEY, CDR2 SVGAGI. The CDR3 totals 16 residues. The CDR3 region has the DNA TGTGCCAGCAGTTACTCATTGACGGGGGGTAACTATGGCTACACCTTC. Amino acid sequence: CASSYSLTGGNYGYTF.

This clonotype came up a few times. V usage is TRBV11-2 and J usage is TRBJ2-1, with TRBD2 matching over 7 bases. Germline assignment: CDR1 SGHAT and CDR2 FQNNGV. The V gene end was trimmed by 5 bases and the J gene end by 0 bases; junction bases not matched to a gene: 16. The CDR3 has 19 residues. CDR3 nucleotides: TGTGCCAGCAGCCCCCTTCGGCTGAGCGGGGCTCGCTCCTACAATGAGCAGTTCTTC. The encoded protein is CASSPLRLSGARSYNEQFF.

This clonotype has a count of ten or more. V is TRBV19 and J is TRBJ1-5; D perhaps matches TRBD1 (6 bases). There are 14 residues in the CDR3. V lost 3 bases and J 7 bases, leaving 13 bases between the germline ends. Looked up from germline, CDR1 is LNHDA and CDR2 is SQIVND (reference sequence). The CDR3 region has the DNA TGTGCCAGTAGTATCGTGGGGGGCGACCAGCCCCAGCATTTT. Its translation: CASSIVGGDQPQHF.

This clonotype was counted at least ten times. J is TRBJ1-2 and V is TRBV6-1; tentatively, D is TRBD1 (6 bases). CDR3 length: 14 amino acids. The germline CDR1 and CDR2 sequences are MNHNS and SASEGT. Trimming took off 7 bases at V and 4 bases at J, with 16 bases between the two ends. The CDR3 bases are TGTGCCAGCAAGCCCGGGGGAGGGGGCTATGGCTACACCTTC. This codes for CASKPGGGGYGYTF.

Turning to this clonotype: Since a much larger clone is just one base distant, this may be a read error. The chain carries TRBV30 and TRBJ1-6; the D gene is possibly TRBD1 (5 bases). Germline CDR1 GTSNPN, CDR2 SVGIG (reference sequence). V lost 4 bases, J lost 1 base, and 14 bases lay in between. The CDR3 covers 16 residues. CDR3 protein: CAWTPDSKSYNSPLHF. CDR3 sequence (DNA): TGTGCCTGGACCCCTGACAGCAAATCCTATAATTCACCCCTCCACTTT.

V is TRBV5-5 and J is TRBJ2-1; 9 positions agree with TRBD1. The CDR3 has 14 amino acids. Germline V gives CDR1 SGHKS, CDR2 YYEKEE (reference sequence). The V gene end was trimmed by 3 bases and the J gene end by 8 bases; junction bases not matched to a gene: 6. This chain's CDR3 is CASSSGTGLDEQFF. The CDR3 nucleotides are TGTGCCAGCAGCTCCGGGACAGGGCTCGATGAGCAGTTCTTC.

This clonotype was seen repeatedly, ten times or more. V usage is TRBV6-2 or TRBV6-3 and J usage is TRBJ2-7; 10 nucleotides match TRBD2. The CDR3 is made up of 15 amino acids. Looked up from germline, CDR1 is MNHEY and CDR2 is SVGEGT. V lost 0 bases, J lost 5 bases, and 4 bases stayed unmatched. CDR3 residues: CASSYSPSGSHEQYF. CDR3 sequence (DNA): TGTGCCAGCAGTTACTCCCCTAGCGGGAGTCACGAGCAGTACTTC.

The chain joins TRBV19 to TRBJ2-3; 10 nucleotides match TRBD1. The CDR3 has 14 residues. The germline V gene has CDR1 LNHDA and CDR2 SQIVND (reference sequence). J lost 5 bases, V lost 6 bases, and 5 bases had no gene match. The CDR3 region is CASRKDRGIDTQYF. The CDR3 nucleotides read TGTGCCAGTAGAAAGGACAGGGGGATAGATACGCAGTATTTT.

A note on this clonotype: Compared with germline, one end of the junction differs, possibly owing to a read error. The genes are TRBV3-1 and TRBJ2-3, with 8 positions matching TRBD2. The CDR3 loop spans 16 amino acids. The V gene's germline CDR1 is LGHDT and CDR2 YNNKEL (reference sequence). DNA of the CDR3: TGTGCCGGCAGCCCCAATCTAGCGGGCGCTTCTGATACGCAGTATTTT. Translating gives CAGSPNLAGASDTQYF.

This clonotype was found many times. CDR3 sequence (DNA): TGTGCTAGTGGTTTGCGGGGGGGGGATACGCAGTATTTT. Amino acid sequence: CASGLRGGDTQYF. The rearrangement uses TRBV12-5 and TRBJ2-3; 8 bases agree with TRBD2. V gave up 2 bases and J gave up 6 bases; unmatched junction bases: 1. This CDR3 is built from 13 residues. Germline V CDR1 and CDR2: LGHNT, FRNRAP. The full variable domain, its missing parts supplied by reference TRBV12-5 and TRBJ2-3, is DARVTQTPRHKVTEMGQEVTMRCQPILGHNTVFWYRQTMMQGLELLAYFRNRAPLDDSGMPKDRFSAEMPDATLATLKIQPSEPRDSAVYFCASGLRGGDTQYFGPGTRLTVL.

This clonotype was seen at least ten times. In DNA form, the CDR3 reads TGTGCCTGGAGCGGTGAGGCTGAAGCTTTCTTT. Translating it yields CAWSGEAEAFF. The chain carries TRBV30 and TRBJ1-1; D is unclear. Trimming took 3 bases from V and 6 from J, leaving 8 bases between them. The CDR3 extends over 11 amino acids. The germline CDR1 and CDR2 sequences are GTSNPN and SVGIG (reference sequence).